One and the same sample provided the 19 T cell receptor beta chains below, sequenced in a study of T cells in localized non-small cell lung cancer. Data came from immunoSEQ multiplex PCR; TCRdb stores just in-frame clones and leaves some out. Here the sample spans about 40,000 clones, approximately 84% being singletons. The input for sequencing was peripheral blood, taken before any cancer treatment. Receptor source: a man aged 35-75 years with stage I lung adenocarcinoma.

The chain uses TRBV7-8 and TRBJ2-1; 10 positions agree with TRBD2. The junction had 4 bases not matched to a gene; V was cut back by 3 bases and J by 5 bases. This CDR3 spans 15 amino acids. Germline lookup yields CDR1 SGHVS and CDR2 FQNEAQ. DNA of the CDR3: TGTGCCAGCAGCTTGGTAGGACTAGCGGACAATGAGCAGTTCTTC. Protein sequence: CASSLVGLADNEQFF.

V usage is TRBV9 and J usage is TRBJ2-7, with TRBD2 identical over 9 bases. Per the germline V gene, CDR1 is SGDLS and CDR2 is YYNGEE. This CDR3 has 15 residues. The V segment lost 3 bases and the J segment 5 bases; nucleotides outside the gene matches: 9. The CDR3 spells CASSESPLAGNEQYF. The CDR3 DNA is TGTGCCAGCAGCGAGTCCCCGCTAGCGGGAAACGAGCAGTACTTC.

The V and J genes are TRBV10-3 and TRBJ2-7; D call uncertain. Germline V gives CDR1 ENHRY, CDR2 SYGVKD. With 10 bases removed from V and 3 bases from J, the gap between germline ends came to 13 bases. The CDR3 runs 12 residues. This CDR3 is CATRPAGYEQYF. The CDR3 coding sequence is TGTGCCACCCGACCCGCCGGCTACGAGCAGTACTTC.

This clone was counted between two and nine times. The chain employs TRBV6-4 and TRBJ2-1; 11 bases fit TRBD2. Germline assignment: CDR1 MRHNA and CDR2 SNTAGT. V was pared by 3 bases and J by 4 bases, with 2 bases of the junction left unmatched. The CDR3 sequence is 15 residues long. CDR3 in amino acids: CASSEIAGGYNEQFF. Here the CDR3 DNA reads TGTGCCAGCAGTGAAATAGCGGGAGGGTACAATGAGCAGTTCTTC.

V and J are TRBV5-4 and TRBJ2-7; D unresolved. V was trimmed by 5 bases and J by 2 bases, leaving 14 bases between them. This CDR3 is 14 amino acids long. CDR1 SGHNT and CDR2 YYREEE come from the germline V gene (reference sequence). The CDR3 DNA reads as TGTGCCAGCAGACCTTACGGCGGAACCTACGAGCAGTACTTC. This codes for CASRPYGGTYEQYF.

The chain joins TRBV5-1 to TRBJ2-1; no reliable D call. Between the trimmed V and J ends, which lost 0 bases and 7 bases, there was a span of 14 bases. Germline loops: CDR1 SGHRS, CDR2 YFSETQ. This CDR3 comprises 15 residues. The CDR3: CASSLDSEQGNEQFF. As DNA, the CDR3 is TGCGCCAGCAGCTTGGACAGCGAACAAGGGAATGAGCAGTTCTTC.

The CDR3 region has the DNA TGCAGTGCTGCGGGACTCAATGAGCAGTTCTTC. Protein: CSAAGLNEQFF. The chain is built from TRBV20-1 and TRBJ2-1; TRBD2 is a possible D gene (6 bases). This CDR3 is 11 amino acids long. In germline, CDR1 is DFQATT, CDR2 SNEGSKA (reference sequence). V was pared by 5 bases and J by 6 bases, with 8 bases between.

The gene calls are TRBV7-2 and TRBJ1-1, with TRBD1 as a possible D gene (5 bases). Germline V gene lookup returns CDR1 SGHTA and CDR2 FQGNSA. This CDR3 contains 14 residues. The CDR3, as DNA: TGTGCAACTTCACCGGGGGTGGGGAGCACTGAAGCTTTCTTT. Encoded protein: CATSPGVGSTEAFF.

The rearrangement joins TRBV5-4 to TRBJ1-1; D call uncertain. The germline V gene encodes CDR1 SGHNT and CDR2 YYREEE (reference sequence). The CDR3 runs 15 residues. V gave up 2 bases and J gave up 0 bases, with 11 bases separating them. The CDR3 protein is CASSFGAALNTEAFF. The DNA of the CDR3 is TGTGCCAGCAGCTTTGGCGCGGCCTTGAACACTGAAGCTTTCTTT.

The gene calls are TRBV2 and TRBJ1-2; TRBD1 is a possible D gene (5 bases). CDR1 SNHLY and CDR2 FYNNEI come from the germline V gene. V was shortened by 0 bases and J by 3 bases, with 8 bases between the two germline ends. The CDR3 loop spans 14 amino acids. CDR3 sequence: CASSEARDYYGYTF. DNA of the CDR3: TGTGCCAGCAGTGAAGCGCGGGACTACTATGGCTACACCTTC. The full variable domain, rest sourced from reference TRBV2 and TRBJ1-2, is EPEVTQTPSHQVTQMGQEVILRCVPISNHLYFYWYRQILGQKVEFLVSFYNNEISEKSEIFDDQFSVERPDGSNFTLKIRSTKLEDSAMYFCASSEARDYYGYTFGSGTRLTVV.

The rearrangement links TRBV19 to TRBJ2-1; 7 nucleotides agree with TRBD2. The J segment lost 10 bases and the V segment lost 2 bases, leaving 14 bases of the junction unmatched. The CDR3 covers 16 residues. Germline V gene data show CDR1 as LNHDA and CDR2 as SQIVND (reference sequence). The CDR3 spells CASSIIPGGRGREQFF. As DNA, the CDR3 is TGTGCCAGTAGTATAATCCCTGGCGGGAGAGGACGGGAGCAGTTCTTC.

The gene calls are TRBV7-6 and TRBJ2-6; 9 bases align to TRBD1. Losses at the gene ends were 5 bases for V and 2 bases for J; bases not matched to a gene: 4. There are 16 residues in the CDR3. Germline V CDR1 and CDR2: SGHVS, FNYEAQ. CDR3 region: CASSPTGGAGANVLTF. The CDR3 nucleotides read TGTGCCAGCAGCCCCACAGGGGGCGCTGGGGCCAACGTCCTGACTTTC.

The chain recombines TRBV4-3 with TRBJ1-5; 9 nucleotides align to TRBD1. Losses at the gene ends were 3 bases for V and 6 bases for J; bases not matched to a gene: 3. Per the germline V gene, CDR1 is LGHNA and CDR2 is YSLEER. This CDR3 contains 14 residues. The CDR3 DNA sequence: TGCGCCAGCAGCCAGGGACAGGGAGGTCAGCCCCAGCATTTT. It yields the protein CASSQGQGGQPQHF.

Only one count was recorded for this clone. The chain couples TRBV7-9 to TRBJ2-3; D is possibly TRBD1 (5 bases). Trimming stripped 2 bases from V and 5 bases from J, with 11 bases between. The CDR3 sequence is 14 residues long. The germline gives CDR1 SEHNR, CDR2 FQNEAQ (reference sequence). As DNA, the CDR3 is TGTGCCAGCAGCTTAATGTTCAGGGAAGATACGCAGTATTTT. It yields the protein CASSLMFREDTQYF.

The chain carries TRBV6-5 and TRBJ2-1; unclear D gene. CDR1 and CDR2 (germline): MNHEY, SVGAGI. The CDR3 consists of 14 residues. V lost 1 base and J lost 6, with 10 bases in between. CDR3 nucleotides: TGTGCCAGCAGTTACTACCCGGTGGGCAATGAGCAGTTCTTC. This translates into CASSYYPVGNEQFF.

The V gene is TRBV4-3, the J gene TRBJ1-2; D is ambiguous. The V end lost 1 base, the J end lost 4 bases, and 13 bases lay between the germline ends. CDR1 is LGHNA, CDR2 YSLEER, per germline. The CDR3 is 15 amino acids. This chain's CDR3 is CASSQGVALAYGYTF. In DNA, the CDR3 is TGCGCCAGCAGCCAAGGGGTGGCCTTGGCCTATGGCTACACCTTC.

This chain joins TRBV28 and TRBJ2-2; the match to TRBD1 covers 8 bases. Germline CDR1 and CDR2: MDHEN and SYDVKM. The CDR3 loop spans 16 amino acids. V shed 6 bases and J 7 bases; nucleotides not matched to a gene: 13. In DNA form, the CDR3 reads TGTGCCAGCAGCCGCACCGGGCAGGGGGCCCGCGGGGAGCTGTTTTTT. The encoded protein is CASSRTGQGARGELFF.

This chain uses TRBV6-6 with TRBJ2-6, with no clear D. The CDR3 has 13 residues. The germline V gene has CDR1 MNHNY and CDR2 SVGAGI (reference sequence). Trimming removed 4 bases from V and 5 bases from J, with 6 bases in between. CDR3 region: CASSFGRANVLTF. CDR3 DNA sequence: TGTGCCAGCAGTTTTGGGCGGGCCAACGTCCTGACTTTC.

The DNA of the CDR3 is TGTGCCAGCAGCAAAGTCCGGGGGACGGAGGGGAACACTGAAGCTTTCTTT. It codes for CASSKVRGTEGNTEAFF. The rearrangement joins TRBV21-1 to TRBJ1-1. TRBV21-1 is a documented pseudogene. The CDR3 has 17 amino acids.